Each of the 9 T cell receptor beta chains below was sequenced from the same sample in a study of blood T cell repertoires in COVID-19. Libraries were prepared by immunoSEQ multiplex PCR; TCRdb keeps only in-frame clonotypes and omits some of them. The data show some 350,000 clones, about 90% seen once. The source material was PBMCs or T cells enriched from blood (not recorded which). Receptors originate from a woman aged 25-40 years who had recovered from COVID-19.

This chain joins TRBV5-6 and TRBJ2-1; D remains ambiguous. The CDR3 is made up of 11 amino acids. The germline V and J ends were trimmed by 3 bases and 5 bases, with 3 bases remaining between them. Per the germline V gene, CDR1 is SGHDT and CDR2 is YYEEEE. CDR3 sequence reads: CASSSDNEQFF. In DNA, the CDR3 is TGTGCCAGCAGCTCGGACAATGAGCAGTTCTTC.

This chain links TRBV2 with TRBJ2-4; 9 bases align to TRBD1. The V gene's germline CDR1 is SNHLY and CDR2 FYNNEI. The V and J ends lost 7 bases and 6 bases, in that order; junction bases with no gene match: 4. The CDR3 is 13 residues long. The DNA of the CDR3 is TGTGCCAGCAAGATGGACAGGGGAAACATTCAGTACTTC. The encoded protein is CASKMDRGNIQYF.

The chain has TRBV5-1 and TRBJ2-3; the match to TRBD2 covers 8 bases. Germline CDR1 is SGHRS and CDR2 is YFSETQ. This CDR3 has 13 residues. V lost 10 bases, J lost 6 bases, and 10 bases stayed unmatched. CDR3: CASQEASGDTQYF. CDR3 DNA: TGCGCCTCCCAGGAGGCTAGCGGGGATACGCAGTATTTT.

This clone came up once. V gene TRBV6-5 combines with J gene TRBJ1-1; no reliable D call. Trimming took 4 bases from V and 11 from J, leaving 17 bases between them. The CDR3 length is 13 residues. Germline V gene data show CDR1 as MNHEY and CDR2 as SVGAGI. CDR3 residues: CASSSPYASAAFF. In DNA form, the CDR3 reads TGTGCCAGCAGTTCTCCCTATGCGAGCGCGGCTTTCTTT.

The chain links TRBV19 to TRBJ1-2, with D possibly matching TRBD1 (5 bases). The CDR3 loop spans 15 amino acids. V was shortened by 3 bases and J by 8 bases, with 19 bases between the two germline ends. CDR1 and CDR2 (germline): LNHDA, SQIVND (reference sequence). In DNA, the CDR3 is TGTGCCAGTAGTATCAGCACCCCAGGGCTTGGGGGCTACACCTTC. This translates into CASSISTPGLGGYTF. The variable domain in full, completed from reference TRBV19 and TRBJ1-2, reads DGGITQSPKYLFRKEGQNVTLSCEQNLNHDAMYWYRQDPGQGLRLIYYSQIVNDFQKGDIAEGYSVSREKKESFPLTVTSAQKNPTAFYLCASSISTPGLGGYTFGSGTRLTVV.

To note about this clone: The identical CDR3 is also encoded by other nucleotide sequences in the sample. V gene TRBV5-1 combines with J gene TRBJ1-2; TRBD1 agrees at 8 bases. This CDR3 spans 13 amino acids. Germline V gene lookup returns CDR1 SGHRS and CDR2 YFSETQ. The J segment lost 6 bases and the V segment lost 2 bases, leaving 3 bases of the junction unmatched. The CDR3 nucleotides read TGCGCCAGCAGCTTAGGACAGGGAGATGGCTACACCTTC. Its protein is CASSLGQGDGYTF.

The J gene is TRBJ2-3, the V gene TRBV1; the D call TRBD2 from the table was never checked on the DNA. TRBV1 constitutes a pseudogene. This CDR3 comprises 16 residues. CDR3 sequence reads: CTSSQVHGTDTDTQYF. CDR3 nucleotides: TGCACCAGCAGCCAAGTTCACGGGACTGATACAGATACGCAGTATTTT.

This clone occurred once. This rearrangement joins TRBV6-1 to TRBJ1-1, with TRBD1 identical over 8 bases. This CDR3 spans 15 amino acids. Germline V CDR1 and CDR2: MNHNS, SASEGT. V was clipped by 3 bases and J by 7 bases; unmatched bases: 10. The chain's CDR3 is CASSETGVRDGEAFF. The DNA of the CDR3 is TGTGCCAGCAGTGAGACAGGGGTTCGAGATGGTGAAGCTTTCTTT.

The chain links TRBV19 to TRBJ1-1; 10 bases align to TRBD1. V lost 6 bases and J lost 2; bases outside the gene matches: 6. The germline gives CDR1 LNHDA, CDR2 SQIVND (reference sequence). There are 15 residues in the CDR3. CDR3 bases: TGTGCCAGTAGGACAGGGGGCGTTTTAAACACTGAAGCTTTCTTT. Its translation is CASRTGGVLNTEAFF.